The present entry profiles one TCR beta chain with its context. Its antigen remains undetermined. One base away there is no much larger clone; base qualities are not given. Repertoire sequencing was done on genomic DNA taken from frozen pancreas tissue. The DNeasy Blood and Tissue Kit was used to extract about 1.9-3.4 ug of genomic DNA from umbilical cord blood or frozen pancreas. From cysteine to phenylalanine, the CDR3 is 14 amino acids long. Only CDR3 DNA remains: 42 bases, in frame from the first base. The germline V gene supplies CDR1 KGHSH and CDR2 LQKENI. Here V drops 3 bases and J drops 4 bases, and the junction holds 3 bases not matched to any gene. The record originates from a study of fetal regulatory T cell absence and autoimmunity (TCRdb year 2017). Regarding the study in general: The IPEX patients showed exocrine pancreas autoimmunity in the absence of clinical diabetes.

Amplification and barcoding of TCRbeta CDR3 regions were carried out by two-step multiplex PCR on the immunoSEQ human TCRbeta survey platform. Libraries were sequenced on Illumina instruments, and IgH from the same samples was sequenced in parallel. The authors processed their data as follows. To remove PCR and sequencing errors, raw reads were filtered against the IMGT V, D, J definitions and then binned using a nearest-neighbor algorithm. Clones were defined as identical nucleotide sequences, and differential abundance between tissues was assessed by per-clone Fisher exact tests with a pFDR threshold of p<0.01. Clones with frequencies too low for statistical inference were excluded by a minimum inclusion filter of 10 in either sample. Pairwise clonal comparisons used the immunoSEQ Analyzer, and gene family usage was assessed with IMGT tools. Entries here come from immuneACCESS through TCRdb and include only in-frame sequences with V and J called. Some clones fail to appear in such tables; in the studies checked, an unresolved V gene covers under half of the shortfall, and the cause of the remainder is unknown. For V, J and clone size, that table is used; D and trimming come from the DNA. The table for this sample lists 85,000 to 100,000 clones; about three quarters of them were counted only once. The ten largest clones take up roughly 2% of the sample.

What the work shows at the level of the full study, not this receptor alone: Compared with cord blood, the pancreas TCR compartment showed significant oligoclonal enrichment, and some top clones were enriched more than 100-fold. The oligoclonal enrichment was interpreted as support for antigen-driven autoimmunity in the pancreas before birth in IPEX syndrome. Cord blood and pancreas had broadly similar TRB gene family usage, which resembled published neonatal and adult repertoires.

This sequence was found in a male donor with IPEX syndrome. Sequencing was performed on pancreas tissue. The sequence joins TRBV18 to TRBJ1-5; the junction holds 7 bases that match TRBD1. CDR3 reads: CASSPGTENQPQHF. The DNA is as follows: TGTGCCAGCTCACCTGGGACAGAAAATCAGCCCCAGCATTTT.